These 11 T cell receptor beta chains originate from one sample sequenced in a study of shared clonotypes between healthy human individuals. Profiled with immunoSEQ multiplex PCR; TCRdb holds only in-frame clones, not every one. In the table there are fewer than 600,000 clones, 70% to 80% of which are singletons. Sequencing was performed on PBMCs. Every receptor here comes from a woman between 40 and 55 years old in good health. Some clones in this sample may be carry-over from other donors' samples.

At least ten counts were recorded for this clone. The V gene is TRBV7-9, the J gene TRBJ1-4, with 9 bases lining up with TRBD1. Trimming at V came to 4 bases and at J to 5 bases, leaving 2 bases not matched to a gene. The CDR3 has 14 residues. The germline V gene encodes CDR1 SEHNR and CDR2 FQNEAQ (reference sequence). Written as DNA, the CDR3 is TGTGCCAGCAGCTCTGGACAGGGGAATGAAAAACTGTTTTTT. Translated, it gives CASSSGQGNEKLFF.

The chain has TRBV29-1 and TRBJ1-1; possibly TRBD1 for D (6 bases). CDR3 length: 13 residues. CDR1 and CDR2 from the germline V gene are SQVTM and ANQGSEA. With 7 bases removed from V and 11 bases from J, the gap between germline ends came to 23 bases. Here the CDR3 DNA reads TGCAGCGGTGAGCTTAGGGGGGACGGTGTGGCTTTCTTT. Protein product: CSGELRGDGVAFF.

The chain is built from TRBV11-2 and TRBJ2-7, with 9 bases that match TRBD2. CDR1 and CDR2 (germline): SGHAT, FQNNGV. The V gene end was trimmed by 5 bases and the J gene end by 4 bases; junction bases not matched to a gene: 12. The CDR3 has 16 residues. This CDR3 is CASSPGGLAGVYEQYF. The DNA of the CDR3 is TGTGCCAGCAGCCCAGGGGGGTTAGCGGGAGTATACGAGCAGTACTTC.

The chain couples TRBV28 to TRBJ2-7; perhaps TRBD1 as D (6 bases). Germline V gives CDR1 MDHEN, CDR2 SYDVKM. Between the trimmed V and J ends, which lost 2 bases and 13 bases, there was a span of 15 bases. The CDR3 consists of 12 residues. The chain's CDR3 is CASSLGGHRLYF. For the CDR3, the DNA is TGTGCCAGCAGTTTAGGGGGCCACAGGCTATACTTC. Full variable domain (rest looked up from reference TRBV28 and TRBJ2-7): DVKVTQSSRYLVKRTGEKVFLECVQDMDHENMFWYRQDPGLGLRLIYFSYDVKMKEKGDIPEGYSVSREKKERFSLILESASTNQTSMYLCASSLGGHRLYFGPGTRLTVT.

The chain has TRBV6-5 and TRBJ2-1; D ambiguous. Germline loops: CDR1 MNHEY, CDR2 SVGAGI. There are 15 residues in the CDR3. Trimming removed 0 bases from V and 4 bases from J, with 10 bases in between. CDR3 coding DNA: TGTGCCAGCAGTTACTCGACATCTGGTTACAATGAGCAGTTCTTC. It specifies CASSYSTSGYNEQFF.

The chain carries TRBV2 and TRBJ2-5; D gene ambiguous. Trimming cost V 7 bases and J 2 bases, with 17 bases left between them. CDR1 and CDR2 from the germline V gene are SNHLY and FYNNEI. CDR3 length: 15 amino acids. CDR3 region: CASTSSGRIQETQYF. The DNA of the CDR3 is TGTGCCAGCACCTCGTCGGGTAGAATACAAGAGACCCAGTACTTC.

This chain links TRBV27 with TRBJ1-1; maybe TRBD1 (6 bases). Germline CDR1 MNHEY, CDR2 SMNVEV (reference sequence). The CDR3 extends over 13 amino acids. The germline V and J ends were trimmed by 6 bases and 4 bases, with 12 bases remaining between them. This CDR3 is CASSTVQGTEAFF. The CDR3 coding sequence is TGTGCCAGCAGCACGGTACAGGGCACTGAAGCTTTCTTT.

V gene TRBV5-4 combines with J gene TRBJ1-4, with D uncertain. The CDR3 length is 12 residues. V was trimmed by 4 bases and J by 7 bases, leaving 8 bases between them. From germline, CDR1 is SGHNT and CDR2 YYREEE (reference sequence). The CDR3 region is CASSRHGEKLFF. CDR3 sequence (DNA): TGTGCCAGCAGCCGTCATGGTGAAAAACTGTTTTTT. Filled out from reference TRBV5-4 and TRBJ1-4, the complete variable domain reads ETGVTQSPTHLIKTRGQQVTLRCSSQSGHNTVSWYQQALGQGPQFIFQYYREEENGRGNFPPRFSGLQFPNYSSELNVNALELDDSALYLCASSRHGEKLFFGSGTQLSVL.

This clone showed up just once. The V call is TRBV7-2, the J call TRBJ1-3; D might be TRBD1 (5 bases). This CDR3 is 17 amino acids long. Germline V gene sequence: CDR1 SGHTA, CDR2 FQGNSA. Trimming removed 1 base at V and 0 bases at J, with 13 bases between. In DNA, the CDR3 is TGTGCCAGCAGCTTAGTAACAGGAGTTTTCTCTGGAAACACCATATATTTT. Its translation: CASSLVTGVFSGNTIYF.

This clone was recorded a few times. The chain joins TRBV7-9 to TRBJ2-5; D is perhaps TRBD1 (5 bases). Germline CDR1 and CDR2: SEHNR and FQNEAQ (reference sequence). V was trimmed by 5 bases and J by 5 bases, leaving 18 bases between them. The CDR3 runs 15 residues. DNA for the CDR3: TGTGCCAGCAGCGCGCAGGGTGGGGTAGGGGAGACCCAGTACTTC. It specifies CASSAQGGVGETQYF.

This chain joins TRBV4-1 and TRBJ1-3; D possibly corresponds to TRBD1 (5 bases). Per germline, CDR1 MGHRA and CDR2 YSYEKL. The V end lost 2 bases, the J end lost 3 bases, and 11 bases lay between the germline ends. This CDR3 spans 15 amino acids. CDR3 residues: CASSQPGILGNTIYF. CDR3 bases: TGCGCCAGCAGCCAACCAGGGATCCTTGGAAACACCATATATTTT.